A selection of T cell receptor beta chains follows, all from one sample in a study of cytomegalovirus exposure and HLA in healthy donors. Assay used: immunoSEQ multiplex PCR; TCRdb lists only in-frame clones, some missing. The sample consists of under 200,000 clones, 79% of them appearing once. Specimen: PBMCs. These receptors came from a male donor in good health and CMV-seropositive. CDR3s include the opening cysteine and the closing phenylalanine or tryptophan. The order of the fields is CDR3 DNA, CDR3 protein, clone size, V gene, J gene, D gene. D genes are given only for firm matches. Expanded clones are given a class, and other clones once, few, many or no size at all.

CDR3nt: TGTGCCAGCAGTCGGACACGCTCCTACGAGCAGTACTTC
CDR3aa: CASSRTRSYEQYF
abundance: once
v_gene: TRBV28
j_gene: TRBJ2-7
d_gene: -

CDR3nt: TGCGCCAGCAGCCAAGGGTTGCGGGGGGGATCCACAGATACGCAGTATTTT
CDR3aa: CASSQGLRGGSTDTQYF
abundance: -
v_gene: TRBV4-3
j_gene: TRBJ2-3
d_gene: TRBD2

CDR3nt: TGTGCCAGCAGCCTATCGGACAGGGAAAATTCACCCCTCCACTTT
CDR3aa: CASSLSDRENSPLHF
abundance: few
v_gene: TRBV7-6
j_gene: TRBJ1-6
d_gene: TRBD1

CDR3nt: TGTGCCAGCAGGAGGGGGCAGGAAGGCTACACCTTC
CDR3aa: CASRRGQEGYTF
abundance: -
v_gene: TRBV6-5
j_gene: TRBJ1-2
d_gene: TRBD1

CDR3nt: TGTGCCAGCTCCTCAGACAGGGGGACCTACGAGCAGTACTTC
CDR3aa: CASSSDRGTYEQYF
abundance: -
v_gene: TRBV2
j_gene: TRBJ2-7
d_gene: TRBD1

CDR3nt: TGTGCCAGCAGTGATTTGGGTGCAGGGGGGAGCACAGATACGCAGTATTTT
CDR3aa: CASSDLGAGGSTDTQYF
abundance: -
v_gene: TRBV2
j_gene: TRBJ2-3
d_gene: -

CDR3nt: TGTGCCAGCAGATCCCCCGGGACTAGCGGGGCCAATACCTACGAGCAGTACTTC
CDR3aa: CASRSPGTSGANTYEQYF
abundance: -
v_gene: TRBV27
j_gene: TRBJ2-7
d_gene: TRBD2

CDR3nt: TGTGCCTGCTGGACAGCGTTTTCCTACGAGCAGTACTTC
CDR3aa: CACWTAFSYEQYF
abundance: -
v_gene: TRBV30
j_gene: TRBJ2-7
d_gene: -

CDR3nt: TGCGCCAGCAGTTTCGGGACAGGGGCTCAGCCCCAGCATTTT
CDR3aa: CASSFGTGAQPQHF
abundance: -
v_gene: TRBV5-1
j_gene: TRBJ1-5
d_gene: TRBD1

CDR3nt: TGTGCCAGCAGCTTGTTCCGGACAGGGAGGATCAATGAAAAACTGTTTTTT
CDR3aa: CASSLFRTGRINEKLFF
abundance: -
v_gene: TRBV5-6
j_gene: TRBJ1-4
d_gene: TRBD1

CDR3nt: TGTGCCAGCAGCCATCCAGAGCGTGATCAGTTCTTC
CDR3aa: CASSHPERDQFF
abundance: -
v_gene: TRBV7-8
j_gene: TRBJ2-1
d_gene: -

CDR3nt: TGTGCCAGCAGTTACCGGGACTCCACAGATACGCAGTATTTT
CDR3aa: CASSYRDSTDTQYF
abundance: -
v_gene: TRBV7-3
j_gene: TRBJ2-3
d_gene: -

CDR3nt: TGTGCCAGCAGCTTGCAGGGTCGTGGGAACACTGAAGCTTTCTTT
CDR3aa: CASSLQGRGNTEAFF
abundance: -
v_gene: TRBV5-8
j_gene: TRBJ1-1
d_gene: -

CDR3nt: TGTGCCAGCAGCCCCCAGGCCGGGACTAGCAGCTACGAGCAGTACTTC
CDR3aa: CASSPQAGTSSYEQYF
abundance: once
v_gene: TRBV4-2
j_gene: TRBJ2-7
d_gene: TRBD2

CDR3nt: TGTGCCAGCAGTGAAGGGACAGCCCTCTATGGCTACACCTTC
CDR3aa: CASSEGTALYGYTF
abundance: -
v_gene: TRBV27
j_gene: TRBJ1-2
d_gene: TRBD1

CDR3nt: TGTGCCTGGGCAGGGTTAGGCCAGGAGACCCAGTACTTC
CDR3aa: CAWAGLGQETQYF
abundance: -
v_gene: TRBV30
j_gene: TRBJ2-5
d_gene: -

CDR3nt: TGTGCCAGCAGCTCCGGACACCCCTACGAGCAGTACTTC
CDR3aa: CASSSGHPYEQYF
abundance: -
v_gene: TRBV5-6
j_gene: TRBJ2-7
d_gene: -

CDR3nt: TGTGCCAGCAGCCCTAGTGGGACAGGGGGCGTCGGGAACATTCAGTACTTC
CDR3aa: CASSPSGTGGVGNIQYF
abundance: -
v_gene: TRBV9
j_gene: TRBJ2-4
d_gene: TRBD1

CDR3nt: TGTGCCAGTAGTATGGAAAGGGGTAGGGATACGCAGTATTTT
CDR3aa: CASSMERGRDTQYF
abundance: -
v_gene: TRBV19
j_gene: TRBJ2-3
d_gene: -

CDR3nt: TGTGCCAGCTCACCCACAGCGGGTAGCCGCGAGACCCAGTACTTC
CDR3aa: CASSPTAGSRETQYF
abundance: -
v_gene: TRBV18
j_gene: TRBJ2-5
d_gene: -

CDR3nt: TGTGCCATCAGTGAAGGCGGGACCCGACGAGGTGAAAAACTGTTTTTT
CDR3aa: CAISEGGTRRGEKLFF
abundance: -
v_gene: TRBV10-3
j_gene: TRBJ1-4
d_gene: -

CDR3nt: TGTGCCAGCAGCGCACGACAGGGCTCCTACAATGAGCAGTTCTTC
CDR3aa: CASSARQGSYNEQFF
abundance: -
v_gene: TRBV13
j_gene: TRBJ2-1
d_gene: TRBD1

CDR3nt: TGTGCTAGTGGGCAGGTGAACACCGGGGAGCTGTTTTTT
CDR3aa: CASGQVNTGELFF
abundance: -
v_gene: TRBV12-5
j_gene: TRBJ2-2
d_gene: -

CDR3nt: TGTGCCATCAGTGACGGGGAGACCCAGTACTTC
CDR3aa: CAISDGETQYF
abundance: -
v_gene: TRBV10-3
j_gene: TRBJ2-5
d_gene: -

CDR3nt: -
CDR3aa: CASSGLNYGYTFTF
abundance: once
v_gene: TRBV4-1
j_gene: TRBJ1-2
d_gene: -

CDR3nt: TGCGCCAGCAGCTTTTTGGGAACTGCGGACAGGGGCACTGAAGCTTTCTTT
CDR3aa: CASSFLGTADRGTEAFF
abundance: -
v_gene: TRBV5-1
j_gene: TRBJ1-1
d_gene: TRBD1

CDR3nt: TGTGCCAGCAGAAACACAGGGGCGGGTGAAGCTTTCTTT
CDR3aa: CASRNTGAGEAFF
abundance: once
v_gene: TRBV5-4
j_gene: TRBJ1-1
d_gene: TRBD1